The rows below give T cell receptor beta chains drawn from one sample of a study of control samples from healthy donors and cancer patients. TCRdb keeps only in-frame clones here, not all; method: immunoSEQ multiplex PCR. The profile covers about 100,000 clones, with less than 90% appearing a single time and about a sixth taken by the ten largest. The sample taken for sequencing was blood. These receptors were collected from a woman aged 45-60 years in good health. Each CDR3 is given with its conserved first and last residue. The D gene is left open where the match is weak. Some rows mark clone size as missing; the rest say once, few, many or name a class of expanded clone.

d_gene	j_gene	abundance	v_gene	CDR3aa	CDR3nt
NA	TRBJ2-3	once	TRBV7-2	CASSLMPGPTDTQYF	TGTGCCAGCAGCCTAATGCCCGGCCCTACAGATACGCAGTATTTT
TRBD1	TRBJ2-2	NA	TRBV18	CASSTYRGRNTGELFF	TGTGCCAGCTCAACCTACAGGGGGCGAAACACCGGGGAGCTGTTTTTT
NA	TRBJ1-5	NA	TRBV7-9	CASSLLDQPQHF	TGTGCCAGCAGCTTATTGGATCAGCCCCAGCATTTT
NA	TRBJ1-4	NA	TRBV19	CASSIVQHRGEKLFF	TGTGCCAGTAGTATAGTCCAGCACCGGGGTGAAAAACTGTTTTTT
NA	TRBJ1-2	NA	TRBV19	CASSDSYYGYTF	TGTGCCAGCTCGGACAGCTACTATGGCTACACCTTC
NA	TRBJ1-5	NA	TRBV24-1	CATSVGSQPQHF	TGTGCCACCAGTGTGGGATCTCAGCCCCAGCATTTT
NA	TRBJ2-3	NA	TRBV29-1	CSSRGTDTQYF	TGCAGCTCACGAGGCACAGATACGCAGTATTTT
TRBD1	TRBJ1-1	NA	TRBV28	CASSLVDRAERAFF	TGTGCCAGCAGTTTAGTCGACAGGGCGGAGAGAGCTTTCTTT
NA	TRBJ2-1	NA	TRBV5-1	CASSSGRGDPGGSYNEQFF	TGCGCCAGCAGCTCAGGAAGGGGCGACCCCGGGGGCTCCTACAATGAGCAGTTCTTC
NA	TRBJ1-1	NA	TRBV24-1	CATSDLKRTGNTEAFF	TGTGCCACCAGTGATTTGAAGAGGACGGGAAACACTGAAGCTTTCTTT
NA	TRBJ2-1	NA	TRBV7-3	CASSPTDGNNEQFF	TGTGCCAGCAGCCCTACGGACGGAAACAATGAGCAGTTCTTC
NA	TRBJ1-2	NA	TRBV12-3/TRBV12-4	CASSLGVGEGYTF	TGTGCCAGCAGTTTGGGTGTAGGGGAGGGCTACACCTTC
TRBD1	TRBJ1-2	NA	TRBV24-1	CATSAPDRADYTF	TGTGCCACCAGTGCTCCGGACAGGGCGGACTACACCTTC
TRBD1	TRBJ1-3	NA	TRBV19	CASSTKPRPTGRSSGNTIYF	TGTGCCAGTAGTACCAAGCCCCGCCCGACAGGGAGAAGCTCTGGAAACACCATATATTTT
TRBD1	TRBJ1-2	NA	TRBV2	CASSDGQGGNYGYTF	TGTGCCAGCAGTGACGGACAGGGGGGGAACTATGGCTACACCTTC
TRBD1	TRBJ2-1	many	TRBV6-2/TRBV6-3	CASSYGSGQGRFFEQFF	TGTGCCAGCAGTTACGGTTCCGGACAGGGGCGGTTCTTTGAGCAGTTCTTC
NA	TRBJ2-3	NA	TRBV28	CASSGTTASTDTQYF	TGTGCCAGCAGTGGGACCACTGCTAGCACAGATACGCAGTATTTT
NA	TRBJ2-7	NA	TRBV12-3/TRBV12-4	CASSFGSEQYF	TGTGCCAGCAGTTTCGGGTCCGAGCAGTACTTC
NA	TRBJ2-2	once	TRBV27	CACWQNTGELFF	TGTGCCTGCTGGCAAAACACCGGGGAGCTGTTTTTT
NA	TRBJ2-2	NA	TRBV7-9	CASSPPRGQTNTGELFF	TGTGCCAGCAGCCCCCCTAGGGGACAAACGAACACCGGGGAGCTGTTTTTT
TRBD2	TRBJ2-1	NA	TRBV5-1	CASSFGGARNEQFF	TGCGCCAGCAGCTTCGGGGGGGCCAGAAATGAGCAGTTCTTC
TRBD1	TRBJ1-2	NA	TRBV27	CASSPRDSPPYTF	TGTGCCAGCAGTCCCCGGGACAGCCCCCCGTACACCTTC
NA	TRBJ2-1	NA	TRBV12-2	CASRRSLAGPNNEQFF	TGTGCAAGTCGCCGTAGTCTGGCGGGGCCAAACAATGAGCAGTTCTTC
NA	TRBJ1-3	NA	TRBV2	CASRAGYGGNTIYF	TGTGCCAGCAGAGCAGGCTATGGTGGAAACACCATATATTTT
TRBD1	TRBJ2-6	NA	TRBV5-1	CASSRDRGGSGANVLTF	TGCGCCAGCAGCCGGGACAGGGGAGGATCTGGGGCCAACGTCCTGACTTTC
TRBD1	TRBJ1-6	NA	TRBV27	CASSLATRQGNSPLHF	TGTGCCAGCAGTTTAGCAACCCGACAGGGAAATTCACCCCTCCACTTT
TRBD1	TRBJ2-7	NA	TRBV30	CAWNPTGDEQYF	TGTGCCTGGAACCCGACAGGGGACGAGCAGTACTTC
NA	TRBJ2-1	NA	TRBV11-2	CASSLDPPRGSYNEQFF	TGTGCCAGCAGCTTAGATCCCCCCAGGGGATCCTACAATGAGCAGTTCTTC
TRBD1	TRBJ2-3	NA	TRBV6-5	CASRRQGWDTDTQYF	TGTGCCAGCAGGAGACAGGGCTGGGACACAGATACGCAGTATTTT
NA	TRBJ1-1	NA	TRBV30	CAWALGALEAFF	TGTGCCTGGGCCCTTGGAGCCCTAGAAGCTTTCTTT
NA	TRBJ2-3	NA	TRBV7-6	CASSLNPLGTQYF	TGTGCCAGCAGCTTAAACCCCCTTGGAACGCAGTATTTT
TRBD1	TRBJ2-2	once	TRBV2	CASSKDRVGTGELFF	TGTGCCAGCAGCAAAGACAGGGTCGGTACCGGGGAGCTGTTTTTT
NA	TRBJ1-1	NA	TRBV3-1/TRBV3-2	CASRQGRDTEAFF	TGTGCCAGCAGACAGGGTCGGGACACTGAAGCTTTCTTT
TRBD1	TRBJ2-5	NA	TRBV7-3	CASSPSRDRGRRETQYF	TGTGCCAGCAGCCCGTCCCGGGACAGGGGGCGCAGGGAGACCCAGTACTTC
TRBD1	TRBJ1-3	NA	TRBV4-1	CASSYGIIGQGSGNTIYF	TGCGCCAGCAGCTACGGGATCATCGGACAGGGCTCTGGAAACACCATATATTTT
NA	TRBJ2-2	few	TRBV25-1	CASSQFGGGAGELFF	TGTGCCAGCAGTCAATTCGGGGGAGGCGCCGGGGAGCTGTTTTTT
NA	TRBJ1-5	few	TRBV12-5	CASGFNDPFTLNQPQHF	TGTGCTAGTGGTTTTAATGATCCCTTCACGCTAAATCAGCCCCAGCATTTT
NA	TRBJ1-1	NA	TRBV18	CASSPRGHPVNTEAFF	TGTGCCAGCTCACCACGGGGCCATCCAGTGAACACTGAAGCTTTCTTT
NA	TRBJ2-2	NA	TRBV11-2	CASRRGATGELFF	TGTGCCAGCAGGAGAGGGGCCACCGGGGAGCTGTTTTTT
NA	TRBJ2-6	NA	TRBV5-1	CATATGGRSGANVLTF	TGCGCCACCGCCACCGGTGGGCGTTCTGGGGCCAACGTCCTGACTTTC
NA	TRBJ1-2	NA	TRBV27	CASSFGQNYGYTF	TGTGCCAGCAGTTTTGGGCAAAACTATGGCTACACCTTC
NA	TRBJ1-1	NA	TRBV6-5	CASRNSGLNTEAFF	TGTGCCAGCAGAAATAGCGGACTGAACACTGAAGCTTTCTTT
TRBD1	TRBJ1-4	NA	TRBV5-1	CASSTGTGQKLFF	TGCGCCAGCAGCACCGGGACAGGGCAAAAACTGTTTTTT
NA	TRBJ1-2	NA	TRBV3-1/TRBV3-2	CASSQARGRYGYTF	TGTGCCAGCAGCCAGGCACGGGGCCGCTATGGCTACACCTTC
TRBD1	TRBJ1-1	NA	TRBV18	CASSPKRNTGATEAFF	TGTGCCAGCTCACCAAAAAGAAATACAGGGGCCACTGAAGCTTTCTTT
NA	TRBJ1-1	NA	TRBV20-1	CSASSGSHTEAFF	TGCAGTGCTAGTTCGGGGTCACACACTGAAGCTTTCTTT